This note documents a single T cell receptor (beta chain) sequence. The record originates from a study of blood T cell repertoires in COVID-19. About the research overall: Acute and convalescent COVID-19 specimens originated in the United States, Italy and Spain.

Trimming removed 3 bases from V and 3 bases from J, with 12 bases in between. CDR1 KGHSH and CDR2 LQKENI come from the germline V gene. The CDR3 extends over 14 amino acids. Here immunoSEQ multiplex PCR was the method, and the copy in TCRdb shows in-frame clones only, minus some. The sample holds some 400,000 clones, more than 75% seen once. This sequence originates from a human donor with acute or convalescent COVID-19. The donor label of this sample is uncertain. V usage is TRBV18 and J usage is TRBJ2-7; D is unclear. Sequenced input: peripheral blood. CDR3 in DNA: TGTGCCAGCTCACCCATTGGCGGAGTCTACGAGCAGTACTTC. Protein product: CASSPIGGVYEQYF.